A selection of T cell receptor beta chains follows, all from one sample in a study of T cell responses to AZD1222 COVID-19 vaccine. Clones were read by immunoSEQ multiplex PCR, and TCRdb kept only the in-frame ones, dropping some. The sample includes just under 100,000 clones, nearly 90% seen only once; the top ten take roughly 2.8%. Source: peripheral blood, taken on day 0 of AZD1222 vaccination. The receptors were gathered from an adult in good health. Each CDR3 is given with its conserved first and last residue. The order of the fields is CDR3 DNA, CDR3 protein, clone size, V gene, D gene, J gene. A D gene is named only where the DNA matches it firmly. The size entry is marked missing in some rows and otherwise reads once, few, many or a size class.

TGCGCCAGCAGCCAAGATCAACAGTATGGCACTGAAGCTTTCTTT | CASSQDQQYGTEAFF | NA | TRBV4-3 | NA | TRBJ1-1
TGTGCCAGCAGTCCGCAGGCCAACACCGGGGAGCTGTTTTTT | CASSPQANTGELFF | NA | TRBV7-9 | NA | TRBJ2-2
TGTGCCAGCAGTAAAGAGGGGACCCTCGGAAACACCATATATTTT | CASSKEGTLGNTIYF | NA | TRBV2 | NA | TRBJ1-3
TGTGCCAGCAGCCAAGACAGGGGTTACGGCTACACCTTC | CASSQDRGYGYTF | NA | TRBV3-1/TRBV3-2 | NA | TRBJ1-2
TGTGCCAGCAGTTTAAGGGGGACAGATACGCAGTATTTT | CASSLRGTDTQYF | NA | TRBV12-3/TRBV12-4 | NA | TRBJ2-3
TGTGCCAGCAGCTTAGCTGTTGGAGCAGATACGCAGTATTTT | CASSLAVGADTQYF | once | TRBV7-9 | NA | TRBJ2-3
TGTGCCAGCTCCCTCGAGCCGAGCACAGATACGCAGTATTTT | CASSLEPSTDTQYF | NA | TRBV18 | NA | TRBJ2-3
TGTGCCAGCAGCGCCCAGACGGGAGCTAACTATGGCTACACCTTC | CASSAQTGANYGYTF | NA | TRBV9 | NA | TRBJ1-2
TGTGCCAGCAGGCGGAGCTCCTATAATTCACCCCTCCACTTT | CASRRSSYNSPLHF | once | TRBV6-5 | NA | TRBJ1-6
TGTGCCAGCAGCATAACCGGGACAGGGGGTTCAAATGAAAAACTGTTTTTT | CASSITGTGGSNEKLFF | NA | TRBV4-2 | TRBD1 | TRBJ1-4
TGTGCCAGCACCCGACCCCAGCATTTT | CASTRPQHF | NA | TRBV9 | NA | TRBJ1-5
TGTGCCAGTAGCCTGACTAATGAAAAACTGTTTTTT | CASSLTNEKLFF | NA | TRBV19 | NA | TRBJ1-4
TGTGCCAGCAGCTCGGGACAGACCTACGAGCAGTACTTC | CASSSGQTYEQYF | once | TRBV7-2 | TRBD1 | TRBJ2-7
TGTGCCAGCAGTAGACTAGACAAAGGTAGTGAGCAGTTCTTC | CASSRLDKGSEQFF | NA | TRBV9 | NA | TRBJ2-1
TGCAGCGTTGAAAGTCTTCTGAACACTGAAGCTTTCTTT | CSVESLLNTEAFF | NA | TRBV29-1 | NA | TRBJ1-1
TGCGCCAGCAGCTTGGAACAGTCTGGAAACACCATATATTTT | CASSLEQSGNTIYF | NA | TRBV5-1 | NA | TRBJ1-3
TGTGCCAGCAGTTTAGACCCCTCAACAGGGGACACTGAAGCTTTCTTT | CASSLDPSTGDTEAFF | NA | TRBV28 | TRBD1 | TRBJ1-1
TGTGCCAGCAGTGAAGCAGGTCAGGGGAGTAGGTACACTGAAGCTTTCTTT | CASSEAGQGSRYTEAFF | NA | TRBV2 | NA | TRBJ1-1
TGTGCCAGCAGCTTTAAGGTCGAGAAGCGGGGGAAAGATACGCAGTATTTT | CASSFKVEKRGKDTQYF | NA | TRBV7-9 | TRBD2 | TRBJ2-3
TGTGCCAGCAGTAAACTAGCGGCCCTAGCCAAAAACATTCAGTACTTC | CASSKLAALAKNIQYF | NA | TRBV6-2/TRBV6-3 | TRBD2 | TRBJ2-4
TGTGCCAGCAGCTTTGGATTAGCCGAAAAACTGTTTTTT | CASSFGLAEKLFF | once | TRBV5-4 | NA | TRBJ1-4
TGTGCCAGCAGCTCTAGCGGGCGGGAAGAGACCCAGTACTTC | CASSSSGREETQYF | NA | TRBV9 | TRBD2 | TRBJ2-5
TGTGCCAGCAGTTCTATCCATCCAGGAGGCTATGGCTACACCTTC | CASSSIHPGGYGYTF | NA | TRBV28 | NA | TRBJ1-2
TGCGCCAGCAGCTTGTTATGGAACACTGAAGCTTTCTTT | CASSLLWNTEAFF | NA | TRBV5-1 | NA | TRBJ1-1
TGTGCCAGCAGACCGAGGGGGTTCTCCTACAATGAGCAGTTCTTC | CASRPRGFSYNEQFF | NA | TRBV27 | NA | TRBJ2-1
TGTGCCAGCAGCGATAGCGGGGGGGCCACCGGGGAGCTGTTTTTT | CASSDSGGATGELFF | NA | TRBV9 | TRBD2 | TRBJ2-2
TGTGCTAGTGGGACCGACAGGGGGGACTCTGGAAACACCATATATTTT | CASGTDRGDSGNTIYF | NA | TRBV12-5 | TRBD1 | TRBJ1-3
TGTGCCATCAGTGGAAGGCAGGGGATTATGAACACTGAAGCTTTCTTT | CAISGRQGIMNTEAFF | NA | TRBV10-3 | NA | TRBJ1-1
TGTGCCAGCAGCTTAGGGCAGGGCCCCTACAATGAGCAGTTCTTC | CASSLGQGPYNEQFF | NA | TRBV11-3 | NA | TRBJ2-1
TGTGCCAGCAGCCTCTGGACAGCGAGCTCCTACGAGCAGTACTTC | CASSLWTASSYEQYF | few | TRBV3-1/TRBV3-2 | NA | TRBJ2-7
TGTGCCAGCAGCGCCAGGACAGGTCGGACTGCGAGGAACGAGCAGTACTTC | CASSARTGRTARNEQYF | NA | TRBV7-6 | TRBD1 | TRBJ2-7
TGTGCCTGGAGGGCAAACCGGGTGCAGCCCAACTATGGCTACACCTTC | CAWRANRVQPNYGYTF | NA | TRBV30 | NA | TRBJ1-2